These 10 T cell receptor beta chains came from one sample sequenced in a study of shared clonotypes between healthy human individuals. TCRdb's copy holds only in-frame clones and misses some; the assay was immunoSEQ multiplex PCR. The sample lists 100,000 to 120,000 clones; over 65% were seen once. Material for sequencing was memory CD8+ T cells sorted from blood. Subset in this sample: CD45RO+ cells pooled with CCR7-negative TemRA cells. Receptors originate from a woman aged 25 to 39 in good health.

This clone has only a few counts. V usage is TRBV28 and J usage is TRBJ2-7; 7 bases map to TRBD2. V lost 6 bases and J lost 3; bases outside the gene matches: 11. The CDR3 loop spans 15 amino acids. Germline V lookup: CDR1 MDHEN, CDR2 SYDVKM. The DNA for the CDR3 is TGTGCCAGCAGCCTCTCGTCCAGCGGGAACTACGAGCAGTACTTC. Translation gives CASSLSSSGNYEQYF. Using reference TRBV28 and TRBJ2-7 for the parts outside the CDR3, the full variable domain is DVKVTQSSRYLVKRTGEKVFLECVQDMDHENMFWYRQDPGLGLRLIYFSYDVKMKEKGDIPEGYSVSREKKERFSLILESASTNQTSMYLCASSLSSSGNYEQYFGPGTRLTVT.

This clone was counted a few times. This rearrangement joins TRBV9 to TRBJ2-7, with no clear D. The ends were cut back, 4 bases at V and 6 bases at J, with 17 bases in the middle. Germline V lookup: CDR1 SGDLS, CDR2 YYNGEE. The CDR3 covers 14 residues. The chain's CDR3 is CASSSDAEKTEQYF. CDR3 bases: TGTGCCAGCAGCTCCGATGCTGAGAAGACCGAGCAGTACTTC.

This clone is a singleton in its sample. One end of the junction varies from germline; a read error may be responsible. This chain connects TRBV9 to TRBJ1-2, with D tentatively TRBD1 (6 bases). Germline loops: CDR1 SGDLS, CDR2 YYNGEE. This CDR3 has 14 amino acids. CDR3 residues: CASSVSWGADGYIF. The CDR3 DNA reads TGTGCCAGCAGCGTAAGTTGGGGGGCAGATGGCTACATCTTC. The full variable domain, rest sourced from reference TRBV9 and TRBJ1-2, is DSGVTQTPKHLITATGQRVTLRCSPRSGDLSVYWYQQSLDQGLQFLIQYYNGEERAKGNILERFSAQQFPDLHSELNLSSLELGDSALYFCASSVSWGADGYIFGSGTRLTVV.

This clone was seen more than once but under ten times. The V and J genes are TRBV25-1 and TRBJ2-7, with 8 positions matching TRBD2. The CDR3 spans 15 residues. Germline V CDR1 and CDR2: MGHDK, SYGVNS. V shed 3 bases and J 5 bases; nucleotides not matched to a gene: 9. The CDR3 loop reads CASSDPSGSVHEQYF. In nucleotides, the CDR3 is TGTGCCAGCAGTGATCCCAGCGGGAGCGTCCACGAGCAGTACTTC.

As DNA, the CDR3 is TGCGCCAGCAGCCACGGAACCGGTGGGACCTACGAGCAGTACTTC. Translation gives CASSHGTGGTYEQYF. The J gene is TRBJ2-7, the V gene TRBV4-1, with D uncertain. This CDR3 comprises 15 residues. CDR1 and CDR2 (germline): MGHRA, YSYEKL. V dropped 3 bases and J dropped 2 bases, with 14 bases sitting between them.

The genes are TRBV19 and TRBJ2-1, with TRBD2 identical over 9 bases. This CDR3 has 15 amino acids. V lost 7 bases, J lost 4 bases, and 8 bases stayed unmatched. From germline, CDR1 is LNHDA and CDR2 SQIVND (reference sequence). The CDR3 reads CASTPSSGVYNEQFF. The CDR3 DNA reads as TGTGCCAGTACCCCATCTAGCGGGGTATACAATGAGCAGTTCTTC.

Only a few counts were recorded for this clone. The chain uses TRBV6-1 and TRBJ2-2; 7 bases agree with TRBD2. Germline V gives CDR1 MNHNS, CDR2 SASEGT. This CDR3 spans 17 amino acids. Unmatched junction bases numbered 12, after V lost 4 bases and J lost 4 bases. The CDR3 loop is CASSASFSSGFTGELFF. As DNA, the CDR3 is TGTGCCAGCAGTGCCTCTTTTTCTAGCGGCTTCACCGGGGAGCTGTTTTTT.

This chain connects TRBV7-9 to TRBJ1-2, with D unclear. The CDR3 consists of 13 residues. CDR1 SEHNR and CDR2 FQNEAQ come from the germline V gene (reference sequence). Deletions cut 5 bases from V and 5 bases from J, with 12 bases between. CDR3 DNA: TGTGCCAGCAGCCGTAATACTGAGTATGGCTACACCTTC. It codes for CASSRNTEYGYTF.

The rearrangement joins TRBV9 to TRBJ1-3; the D gene is possibly TRBD1 (5 bases). The germline V gene encodes CDR1 SGDLS and CDR2 YYNGEE. V was trimmed by 0 bases and J by 0 bases, leaving 13 bases between them. This CDR3 contains 17 residues. CDR3 DNA: TGTGCCAGCAGCGTAGAGCGGGGCGGGACCTCTGGAAACACCATATATTTT. This sequence encodes CASSVERGGTSGNTIYF.

This chain joins TRBV6-1 and TRBJ2-6; D gene ambiguous. This CDR3 region has 13 residues. Between the trimmed V and J ends, which lost 7 bases and 0 bases, there was a span of 4 bases. The V gene's germline CDR1 is MNHNS and CDR2 SASEGT. The CDR3 coding sequence is TGTGCCAGCACCATCTCTGGGGCCAACGTCCTGACTTTC. Translated: CASTISGANVLTF.